Listed below are T cell receptor beta chains from one sample, sequenced in a study of cytomegalovirus exposure and HLA in healthy donors. Clones were sequenced by immunoSEQ multiplex PCR, and TCRdb holds only the in-frame ones, with some missing. The sample shows about 190,000 clones, 85% to 90% of them seen only once. Sequencing was done on a sample of PBMCs. The source is a man aged 30 to 45 in good health and CMV-seronegative. CDR3s include the opening cysteine and the closing phenylalanine or tryptophan. The D gene is left open where the match is weak.

J	D	length	V	CDR3	DNA
TRBJ2-3	-	16	TRBV21-1	CASSKFAGGGTDTQYF	TGTGCCAGCAGCAAATTTGCGGGGGGAGGCACAGATACGCAGTATTTT
TRBJ1-4	-	13	TRBV13	CASSAPREEKLFF	TGTGCCAGCAGCGCCCCTAGGGAGGAAAAACTGTTTTTT
TRBJ1-5	TRBD1	16	TRBV15	CATRNGNRGSNQPQHF	TGTGCCACCAGGAATGGAAACAGGGGAAGCAATCAGCCCCAGCATTTT
TRBJ1-1	TRBD1	14	TRBV5-1	CASRPGTGWTEAFF	TGCGCCAGCAGGCCCGGGACAGGGTGGACTGAAGCTTTCTTT
TRBJ2-1	TRBD2	15	TRBV27	CASSRLAGASNEQFF	TGTGCCAGCAGTCGACTAGCGGGAGCTAGTAATGAGCAGTTCTTC
TRBJ1-4	TRBD1	15	TRBV6-5	CASSLRDRSNEKLFF	TGTGCCAGCAGTTTGAGGGACAGATCTAATGAAAAACTGTTTTTT
TRBJ1-2	-	14	TRBV19	CASTGRLSNYGYTF	TGTGCCAGCACGGGGAGGCTAAGTAACTATGGCTACACCTTC
TRBJ2-7	TRBD1	14	TRBV5-4	CASSSTGGENEQYF	TGTGCCAGCAGCTCGACAGGGGGCGAAAACGAGCAGTACTTC
TRBJ2-3	TRBD1	13	TRBV30	CAWSGGSTRTQYF	TGTGCCTGGTCAGGGGGCTCCACAAGAACGCAGTATTTT
TRBJ2-6	TRBD2	15	TRBV7-9	CASSTWEGGANVLTF	TGTGCCAGCAGCACCTGGGAGGGTGGGGCCAACGTCCTGACTTTC
TRBJ2-7	TRBD1	12	TRBV5-6	CASSSRGYEQYF	TGTGCCAGCAGCTCCAGGGGGTACGAGCAGTACTTC
TRBJ1-3	TRBD1	17	TRBV6-1	CASSVYRGRISGNTIYF	TGTGCCAGCAGTGTCTACAGGGGCCGGATCTCTGGAAACACCATATATTTT
TRBJ2-7	TRBD2	12	TRBV25-1	CASTPGLGEQYF	TGTGCCAGCACGCCAGGACTAGGGGAGCAGTACTTC
TRBJ2-5	TRBD2	15	TRBV19	CASSPEAGRGETQYF	TGTGCCAGTAGCCCAGAAGCGGGACGAGGAGAGACCCAGTACTTC
TRBJ2-5	TRBD2	16	TRBV7-6	CASSLYPSGGQETQYF	TGTGCCAGCAGCTTATACCCTAGCGGGGGACAAGAGACCCAGTACTTC